The clone carrying this TCR beta chain was counted many times. Per germline, CDR1 SQVTM and CDR2 ANQGSEA. The CDR3 is made up of 15 amino acids. The ends lost 4 bases at V and 3 bases at J; junction bases unmatched: 11. This entry is derived from a study of T-cell reconstitution after alpha-beta-depleted transplantation in children. Unique molecular identifiers were incorporated into the prepared TCRbeta library. Using its own MiXCR run on the PCR reads, TCRdb lists one record per CDR3 protein. The sample shows a few hundred thousand distinct CDR3 sequences, 10% to 15% of them seen only once. The sequence derives from a male patient younger than 18 who had a stem cell transplant for acute myeloid leukemia, so the T cells may come from the graft donor. The material sequenced was PBMCs, mostly from graft donor cells, taken 360 days after TCRalphabeta/CD19-depleted stem cell transplant. The V and J genes are TRBV29-1 and TRBJ2-7; TRBD1 aligns across 8 bases. The CDR3 region is CSVGPRTGLRYEQYF. The CDR3 nucleotides read TGCAGCGTTGGCCCCAGGACAGGGCTCCGCTACGAGCAGTACTTC.